The present T cell receptor (beta chain) was sequenced within a study of identical twins. TCRdb re-analysed the 5' RACE reads in MiXCR, keeping a single row per CDR3 protein. Here the sample spans approximately 500,000 distinct CDR3 sequences, roughly 15% being singletons. This CDR3 is built from 15 residues. V was pared by 0 bases and J by 7 bases, with 13 bases between. CDR1 is LNHNV, CDR2 YYDKDF, per germline (reference sequence). A further study also used this sample, focusing on yellow fever vaccine responses in identical twins.

Sequenced: CD4+ T cells sorted from blood. This TCR derives from a woman aged 18-29 years in good health. This chain links TRBV15 with TRBJ1-5; tentative D call: TRBD1 (5 bases). The CDR3 region is CATSRDRQGGQPQHF. For the CDR3, the DNA is TGTGCCACCAGCAGAGATCGGCAGGGCGGGCAGCCCCAGCATTTT.